These T cell receptor beta chains were read from a single sample in a study of shared clonotypes between healthy human individuals. The protocol was immunoSEQ multiplex PCR, while the TCRdb copy is restricted to in-frame clones and leaves out a portion. The sample records about 1,800,000 clones, around 96% being singletons. The material sequenced was naive CD8+ T cells sorted from blood. All receptors come from a man aged 18 to 30 in good health. The CDR3 runs from the conserved cysteine through the conserved F or W. A D gene is named only where the DNA matches it firmly. The size of a clone is reported for some rows only, either as once, few or many, or as a class for expanded clones.

d_call,v_call,clone_size,j_call,cdr3_nt,cdr3_aa
TRBD1,TRBV30,-,TRBJ1-1,TGTGCCTGGCTAGGGACAGGGAGGGGCACTGAAGCTTTCTTT,CAWLGTGRGTEAFF
TRBD2,TRBV4-3,-,TRBJ2-1,TGCGCCAGCAGCCAACTTACTAGCGTGACTTACAATGAGCAGTTCTTC,CASSQLTSVTYNEQFF
-,TRBV27,-,TRBJ2-3,TGTGCCAGCAGTTTAAGGCATGGTTACACAGATACGCAGTATTTT,CASSLRHGYTDTQYF
TRBD2,TRBV29-1,-,TRBJ2-1,TGCAGCGTTGATCGCAGCGGGGCAGTAACCTCCTACAATGAGCAGTTCTTC,CSVDRSGAVTSYNEQFF
-,TRBV4-1,-,TRBJ2-5,TGCGCCAGCAGACCAACACTTCAAGAGACCCAGTACTTC,CASRPTLQETQYF
-,TRBV5-1,-,TRBJ2-2,TGCGCCAGAGCGCCAGGACACGGAAAGAACACCGGGGAGCTGTTTTTT,CARAPGHGKNTGELFF
-,TRBV9,-,TRBJ2-7,TGTGCCAGCAGCGTATATGGGGCCCCCTACGAGCAGTACTTC,CASSVYGAPYEQYF
-,TRBV7-9,-,TRBJ2-7,TGTGCCAGCAGCTTAGAGGTGTCCTACGAGCAGTACTTC,CASSLEVSYEQYF
-,TRBV6-1,-,TRBJ1-2,TGTGCCAGCAGTGAAGATGGGTTATCAGTTGGCTACACCTTC,CASSEDGLSVGYTF
-,TRBV21-1,-,TRBJ1-6,TGTGCCAGCAGCAAAGCGCCCCACAGCGGGACACCCCTCCACTTT,CASSKAPHSGTPLHF
-,TRBV10-1,-,TRBJ2-7,TGCGCCAGCAGTGAGTTTCCCGGGACGGATGATTACGAGCAGTACTTC,CASSEFPGTDDYEQYF
TRBD1,TRBV18,-,TRBJ2-7,TGTGCCAGCTCACCCCGGGACAGGGCGAGTTCTTCTGATCCCGAGAGCTCCTACGAGCAGTACTTC,CASSPRDRASSSDPESSYEQYF
-,TRBV4-3,-,TRBJ2-7,TGCGCCAGCAGCCAAGATACATTCTACGAGCAGTACTTC,CASSQDTFYEQYF
-,TRBV19,-,TRBJ2-2,TGTGCCACCCTAACCCCAGGGCCCGACACCGGGGAGCTGTTTTTT,CATLTPGPDTGELFF
TRBD2,TRBV5-4,-,TRBJ2-3,TGTGCCAGCAGCTTAGAGGGAGGGAGCACAGATACGCAGTATTTT,CASSLEGGSTDTQYF
-,TRBV28,once,TRBJ1-6,TGTGCCAGCGGCCGGAGCTCCTATAATTCACCCCTCCACTTT,CASGRSSYNSPLHF
-,TRBV15,-,TRBJ1-1,TGTGCCACCAGCAGAAACGGACAGATGAACACTGAAGCTTTCTTT,CATSRNGQMNTEAFF
-,TRBV5-8,-,TRBJ2-5,TGTGCCAGCAGCTCCCGGGACTTCGGGAGTGAAGAGACCCAGTACTTC,CASSSRDFGSEETQYF
-,TRBV5-6,-,TRBJ2-1,TGTGCCAGCAGCTTGGTTCCGGACAGCTACAATGAGCAGTTCTTC,CASSLVPDSYNEQFF
-,TRBV28,-,TRBJ1-1,TGTGCCAGCAGTTTAGGGTTCGCAGAGAACACTGAAGCTTTCTTT,CASSLGFAENTEAFF